This TCR beta chain stems from a study of graft-versus-host responses after intestinal transplantation. Study information: Each recipient received a multivisceral, liver-intestinal, or isolated intestinal graft. Anti-thymocyte globulin served as induction for all recipients, who then took tacrolimus and steroids for 3 to 4 years.

Researchers processed graft tissue to release intraepithelial and lamina propria lymphocytes. As regards this clone: What it recognizes is unknown.

The study, taken as a whole, reports: Within allografts, high graft-versus-host to host-versus-graft clonal ratios were seen among patients with graft-donor T cell macrochimerism. Recipient marrow showed GvH clones, some seen first in ileum or blood.

The method was immunoSEQ multiplex PCR; TCRdb's version includes in-frame clones alone and lacks a portion of them. In the table there are around 18,000 clones, approximately 79% of which are singletons. The V and J ends lost 6 bases and 8 bases, in that order; junction bases with no gene match: 12. Germline V gene sequence: CDR1 MDHEN, CDR2 SYDVKM. The CDR3 has 14 amino acids. This chain uses TRBV28 with TRBJ1-1; 7 bases align to TRBD1. This clonotype was obtained from a human patient who received an intestinal transplant, so some T cells may come from the graft donor. The starting material was ileum tissue, obtained 17 days after transplant. CDR3 coding DNA: TGTGCCAGCAGCGTTGGGACAGTCGGAACAGAAGCTTTCTTT. This encodes CASSVGTVGTEAFF.